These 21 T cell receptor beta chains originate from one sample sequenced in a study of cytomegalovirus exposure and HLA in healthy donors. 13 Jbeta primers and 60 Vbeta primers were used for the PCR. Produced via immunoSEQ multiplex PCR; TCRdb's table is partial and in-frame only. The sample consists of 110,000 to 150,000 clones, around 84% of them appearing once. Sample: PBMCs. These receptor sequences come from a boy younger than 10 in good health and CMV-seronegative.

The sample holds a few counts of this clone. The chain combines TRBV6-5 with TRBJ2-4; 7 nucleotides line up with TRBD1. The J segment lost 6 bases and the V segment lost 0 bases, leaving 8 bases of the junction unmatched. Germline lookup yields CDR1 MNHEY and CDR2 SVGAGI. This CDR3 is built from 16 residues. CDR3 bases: TGTGCCAGCAGTTACTCGATTCGACAGGGCGGAAACATTCAGTACTTC. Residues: CASSYSIRQGGNIQYF.

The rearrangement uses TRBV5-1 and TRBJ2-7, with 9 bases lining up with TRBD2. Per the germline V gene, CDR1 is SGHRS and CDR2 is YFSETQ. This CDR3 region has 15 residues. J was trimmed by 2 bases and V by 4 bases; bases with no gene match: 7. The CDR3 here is CASSPERGATYEQYF. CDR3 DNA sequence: TGCGCCAGCAGCCCCGAGCGGGGGGCAACCTACGAGCAGTACTTC.

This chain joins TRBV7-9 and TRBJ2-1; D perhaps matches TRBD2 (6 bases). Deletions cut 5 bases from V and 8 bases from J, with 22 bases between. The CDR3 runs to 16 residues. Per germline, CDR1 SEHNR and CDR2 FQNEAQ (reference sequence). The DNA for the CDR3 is TGTGCCAGCAGCCCGGGACTGGGGCGGTCCACCGATGAGCAGTTCTTC. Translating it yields CASSPGLGRSTDEQFF.

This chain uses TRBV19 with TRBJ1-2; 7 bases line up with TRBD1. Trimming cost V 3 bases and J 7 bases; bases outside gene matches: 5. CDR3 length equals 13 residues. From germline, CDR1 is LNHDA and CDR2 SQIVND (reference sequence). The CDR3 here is CASSMLGGSGYTF. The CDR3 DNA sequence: TGTGCCAGTAGTATGTTAGGGGGCTCTGGCTACACCTTC.

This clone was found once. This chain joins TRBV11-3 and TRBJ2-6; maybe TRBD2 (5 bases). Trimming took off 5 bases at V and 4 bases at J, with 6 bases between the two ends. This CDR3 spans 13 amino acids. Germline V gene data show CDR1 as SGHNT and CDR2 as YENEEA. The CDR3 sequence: CASSRGGANVLTF. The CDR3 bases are TGTGCCAGCAGCCGCGGGGGGGCCAACGTCCTGACTTTC.

CDR3 DNA: TGTGCCAGTAGTATGGGGGACACACCTAATGAAAAACTGTTTTTT. The encoded protein is CASSMGDTPNEKLFF. The chain uses TRBV19 and TRBJ1-4; TRBD1 might be the D (6 bases). Trimming removed 3 bases at V and 3 bases at J, with 11 bases between. Germline CDR1 LNHDA, CDR2 SQIVND (reference sequence). This CDR3 is built from 15 residues.

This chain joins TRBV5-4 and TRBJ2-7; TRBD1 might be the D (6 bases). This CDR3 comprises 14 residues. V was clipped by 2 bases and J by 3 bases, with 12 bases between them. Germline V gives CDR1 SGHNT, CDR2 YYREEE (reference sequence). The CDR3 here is CASSLLKGGYEQYF. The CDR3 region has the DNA TGTGCCAGCAGCTTACTCAAAGGGGGCTACGAGCAGTACTTC.

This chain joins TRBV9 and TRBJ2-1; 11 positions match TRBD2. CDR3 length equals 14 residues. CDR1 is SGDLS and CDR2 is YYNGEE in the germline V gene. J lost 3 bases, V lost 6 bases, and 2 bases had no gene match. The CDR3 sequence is CASTGTSGYNEQFF. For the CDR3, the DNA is TGTGCCAGCACCGGGACTAGCGGCTACAATGAGCAGTTCTTC.

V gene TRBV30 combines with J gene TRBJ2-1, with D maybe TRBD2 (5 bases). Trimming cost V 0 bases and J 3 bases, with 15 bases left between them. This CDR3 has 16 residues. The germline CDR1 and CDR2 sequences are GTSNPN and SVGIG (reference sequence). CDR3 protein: CAWSVAGVSLYNEQFF. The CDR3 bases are TGTGCCTGGAGTGTTGCGGGTGTCTCCCTCTACAATGAGCAGTTCTTC.

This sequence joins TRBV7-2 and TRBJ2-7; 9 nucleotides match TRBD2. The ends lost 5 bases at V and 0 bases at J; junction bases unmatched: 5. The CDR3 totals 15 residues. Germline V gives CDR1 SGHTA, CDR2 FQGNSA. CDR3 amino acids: CASSTTSGNSYEQYF. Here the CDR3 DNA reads TGTGCCAGCAGCACGACTAGCGGTAACTCCTACGAGCAGTACTTC.

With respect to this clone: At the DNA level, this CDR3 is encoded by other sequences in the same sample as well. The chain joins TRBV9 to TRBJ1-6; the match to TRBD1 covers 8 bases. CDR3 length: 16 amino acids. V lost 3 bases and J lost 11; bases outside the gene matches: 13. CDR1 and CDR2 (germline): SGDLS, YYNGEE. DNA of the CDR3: TGTGCCAGCAGCGCTATGCCCGGGACAGGAATCGCACCCCTCCACTTT. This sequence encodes CASSAMPGTGIAPLHF.

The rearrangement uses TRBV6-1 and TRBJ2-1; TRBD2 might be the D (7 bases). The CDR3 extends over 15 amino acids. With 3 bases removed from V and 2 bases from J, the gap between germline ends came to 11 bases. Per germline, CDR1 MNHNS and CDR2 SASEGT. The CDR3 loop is CASSDAGAAYNEQFF. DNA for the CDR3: TGTGCCAGCAGTGATGCGGGGGCGGCCTACAATGAGCAGTTCTTC.

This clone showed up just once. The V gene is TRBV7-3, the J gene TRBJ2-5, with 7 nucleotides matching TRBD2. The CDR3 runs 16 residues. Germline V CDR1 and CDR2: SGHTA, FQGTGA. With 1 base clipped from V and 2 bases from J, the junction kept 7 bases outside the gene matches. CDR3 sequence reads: CASSLSGGSLQETQYF. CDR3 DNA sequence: TGTGCCAGCAGCTTAAGCGGGGGATCCCTTCAAGAGACCCAGTACTTC. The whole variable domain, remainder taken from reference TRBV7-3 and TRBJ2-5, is GAGVSQTPSNKVTEKGKYVELRCDPISGHTALYWYRQSLGQGPEFLIYFQGTGAADDSGLPNDRFFAVRPEGSVSTLKIQRTERGDSAVYLCASSLSGGSLQETQYFGPGTRLLVL.

The CDR3 bases are TGTGCCAGCAGGCGACAAGAGCGGGGGGGAAATGAGCAGTTCTTC. Its translation: CASRRQERGGNEQFF. This chain joins TRBV6-6 and TRBJ2-1; 10 nucleotides align to TRBD2. The CDR3 has 15 residues. The V gene's germline CDR1 is MNHNY and CDR2 SVGAGI (reference sequence). The V segment lost 6 bases and the J segment 7 bases; nucleotides outside the gene matches: 9.

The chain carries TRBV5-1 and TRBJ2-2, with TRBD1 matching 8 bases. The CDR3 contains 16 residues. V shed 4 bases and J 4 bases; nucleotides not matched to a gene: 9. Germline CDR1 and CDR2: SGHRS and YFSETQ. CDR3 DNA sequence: TGCGCCAGCAGCCGAATTGGACAGGGAGGCACCGGGGAGCTGTTTTTT. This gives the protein CASSRIGQGGTGELFF.

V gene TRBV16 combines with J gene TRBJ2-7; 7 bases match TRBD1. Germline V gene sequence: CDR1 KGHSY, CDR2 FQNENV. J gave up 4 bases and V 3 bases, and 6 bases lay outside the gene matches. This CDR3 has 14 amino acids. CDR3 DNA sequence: TGTGCCAGCAGCCAGGGACAGCGCCTATACGAGCAGTACTTC. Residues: CASSQGQRLYEQYF.

The CDR3 spells CSALGGAGYTF. CDR3 nucleotides: TGCAGTGCTTTGGGGGGAGCTGGCTACACCTTC. The rearrangement uses TRBV20-1 and TRBJ1-2; TRBD1 might be the D (5 bases). V was clipped by 5 bases and J by 7 bases, with 11 bases between them. The CDR3 runs 11 residues. Germline CDR1 and CDR2: DFQATT and SNEGSKA (reference sequence).

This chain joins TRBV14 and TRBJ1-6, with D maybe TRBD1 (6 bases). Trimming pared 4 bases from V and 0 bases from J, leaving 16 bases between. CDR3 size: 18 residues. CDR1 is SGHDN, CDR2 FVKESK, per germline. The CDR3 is CASSPRQVGSSYNSPLHF. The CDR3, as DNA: TGTGCCAGCAGCCCCCGACAGGTTGGGAGCTCCTATAATTCACCCCTCCACTTT.

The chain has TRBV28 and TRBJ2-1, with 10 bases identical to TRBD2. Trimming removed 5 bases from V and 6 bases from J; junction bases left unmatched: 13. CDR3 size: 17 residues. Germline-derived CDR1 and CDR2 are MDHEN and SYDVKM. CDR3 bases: TGTGCCAGCAGTCCCCCAGGTCGAGCGGGAGGGCTCAATGAGCAGTTCTTC. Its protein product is CASSPPGRAGGLNEQFF.

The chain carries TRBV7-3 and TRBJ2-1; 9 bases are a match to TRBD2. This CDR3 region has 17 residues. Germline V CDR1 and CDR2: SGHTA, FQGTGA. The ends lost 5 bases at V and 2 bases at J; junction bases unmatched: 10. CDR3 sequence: CASSPLGAGGTYNEQFF. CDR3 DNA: TGTGCCAGCAGCCCCCTCGGAGCGGGGGGAACCTACAATGAGCAGTTCTTC.

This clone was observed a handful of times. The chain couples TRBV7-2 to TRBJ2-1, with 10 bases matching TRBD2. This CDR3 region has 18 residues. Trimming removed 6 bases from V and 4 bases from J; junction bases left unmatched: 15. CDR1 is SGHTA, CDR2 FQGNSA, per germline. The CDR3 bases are TGTGCCAGCAGTTTTAAAGGCCTAGCGGGAGTTTCGTACAATGAGCAGTTCTTC. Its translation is CASSFKGLAGVSYNEQFF.